The rows below give T cell receptor beta chains drawn from one sample of a study of beta chain features in type 1 diabetes. Here immunoSEQ multiplex PCR was the method, and the copy in TCRdb shows in-frame clones only, minus some. This repertoire shows some 660,000 clones, about an eighth found once; its top ten account for just under 0.04%. The sequenced sample was naive CD4+ T cells from blood. The receptors here all came from a young man with type 1 diabetes. Each CDR3 is given with its conserved first and last residue. Fields, in order: clone size, J gene, D gene, V gene, CDR3 protein, CDR3 DNA. D genes are given only for firm matches. A clone size is listed for some rows: how often the clone was seen (once, few, many), or a class if it is expanded.

>NA|TRBJ1-6|NA|TRBV28
CASSVPNSPLHF
TGTGCCAGCAGTGTACCCAATTCACCCCTCCACTTT
>NA|TRBJ2-1|NA|TRBV5-4
CASSLGRDNEQFF
TGTGCCAGCAGCTTGGGCAGGGACAATGAGCAGTTCTTC
>few|TRBJ2-5|TRBD1|TRBV29-1
CSAKATGGKEETQYF
TGCAGCGCTAAAGCTACAGGGGGCAAGGAAGAGACCCAGTACTTC
>NA|TRBJ2-2|TRBD1|TRBV29-1
CSVEDRSAVGKLFF
TGCAGCGTCGAGGACAGGAGCGCTGTCGGGAAGCTGTTTTTT
>few|TRBJ2-3|NA|TRBV29-1
CSVAQGAVLSTQYF
TGCAGCGTTGCGCAGGGCGCGGTCCTATCTACGCAGTATTTT
>few|TRBJ1-2|NA|TRBV11-2
CASSLTGRGEVYGYTF
TGTGCCAGCAGCTTAACAGGCAGGGGAGAAGTCTATGGCTACACCTTC
>NA|TRBJ2-1|NA|TRBV7-2
CASSLGHQNEQFF
TGTGCCAGCAGCCTTGGACACCAGAATGAGCAGTTCTTC
>NA|TRBJ2-5|NA|TRBV7-9
CASSLELKPQETQYF
TGTGCCAGCAGCTTAGAGCTTAAACCCCAAGAGACCCAGTACTTC
>few|TRBJ2-1|NA|TRBV21-1
CASSKRPKGGPSYNEQFF
TGTGCCAGCAGCAAAAGGCCGAAGGGAGGGCCGTCCTACAATGAGCAGTTCTTC
>few|TRBJ1-4|NA|TRBV7-2
CASSMTWGSRREKLFF
TGTGCCAGCAGCATGACGTGGGGCTCCCGAAGGGAAAAACTGTTTTTT
>NA|TRBJ1-3|NA|TRBV9
CASSADGGNTIYF
TGTGCCAGCAGCGCGGACGGTGGAAACACCATATATTTT
>NA|TRBJ1-1|TRBD1|TRBV5-1
CASGRGQGEGDTEAFF
TGCGCCAGCGGCAGGGGGCAAGGTGAAGGGGACACTGAAGCTTTCTTT
>NA|TRBJ2-7|NA|TRBV10-3
CAGRPGPTGEQYF
TGTGCCGGACGCCCGGGTCCCACTGGCGAGCAGTACTTC
>few|TRBJ2-7|NA|TRBV30
CAWSPSYEQYF
TGTGCCTGGAGCCCTTCCTACGAGCAGTACTTC
>NA|TRBJ2-1|TRBD1|TRBV9
CASSEGAILLNEQFF
TGTGCCAGCAGCGAGGGGGCGATTCTGTTGAATGAGCAGTTCTTC
>NA|TRBJ2-1|NA|TRBV30
CAWSPNERGSRFF
TGTGCCTGGAGCCCAAACGAACGCGGTAGTCGGTTCTTC
>NA|TRBJ2-1|NA|TRBV4-2
CASSLSHEEEQFF
TGTGCCAGCAGCCTCTCCCATGAGGAGGAGCAGTTCTTC
>few|TRBJ2-1|TRBD2|TRBV10-3
CAIATSSSDEQFF
TGTGCCATCGCGACTAGCAGTTCGGATGAGCAGTTCTTC
>few|TRBJ2-5|NA|TRBV5-1
CASSLVGGETQYF
TGCGCCAGCAGCTTGGTAGGGGGAGAGACCCAGTACTTC
>NA|TRBJ2-7|NA|TRBV7-2
CASSYRDGSYEQYF
TGTGCCAGCAGCTACCGGGACGGATCCTACGAGCAGTACTTC
>few|TRBJ1-3|TRBD1|TRBV9
CASSLGTGTGNTIYF
TGTGCCAGCAGCTTGGGGACAGGGACTGGAAACACCATATATTTT
>NA|TRBJ2-5|NA|TRBV25-1
CASRKKETQYF
TGTGCCAGCAGGAAGAAAGAGACCCAGTACTTC
>NA|TRBJ1-2|TRBD1|TRBV30
CAWSPPSGGSYYYGYTF
TGTGCCTGGAGTCCTCCATCAGGGGGCTCATATTATTATGGCTACACCTTC
>NA|TRBJ2-3|TRBD2|TRBV28
CASSQTSGGMMTQYF
TGTGCCAGCAGCCAGACTAGCGGGGGGATGATGACGCAGTATTTT
>NA|TRBJ2-2|TRBD2|TRBV5-4
CASSLTSGRRELFF
TGTGCCAGCAGCCTGACCAGCGGGAGGCGGGAGCTGTTTTTT
>few|TRBJ2-6|TRBD1|TRBV19
CASSSRGPTGTSGANVLTF
TGTGCCAGTAGTTCCCGAGGCCCGACAGGGACCTCTGGGGCCAACGTCCTGACTTTC
>NA|TRBJ2-2|NA|TRBV21-1
CASSKEGPHGGVDTGELFF
TGTGCCAGCAGCAAAGAAGGGCCTCACGGAGGAGTCGACACCGGGGAGCTGTTTTTT
>few|TRBJ2-4|TRBD1|TRBV10-1
CASSESDRGNIQYF
TGCGCCAGCAGTGAGTCTGACAGGGGGAACATTCAGTACTTC
>few|TRBJ2-3|NA|TRBV29-1
CSVEGRRISTDTQYF
TGCAGCGTTGAAGGGCGGCGGATTAGCACAGATACGCAGTATTTT
>NA|TRBJ1-2|NA|TRBV29-1
CSAETDNYGYTF
TGCAGCGCCGAGACAGACAACTATGGCTACACCTTC
>few|TRBJ2-7|NA|TRBV30
CAWSLGTDLGEQYF
TGTGCCTGGAGCCTCGGGACTGACCTCGGCGAGCAGTACTTC
>few|TRBJ2-7|NA|TRBV5-1
CASSLGAGFRLYEQYF
TGCGCCAGCAGCTTGGGAGCTGGGTTTCGACTCTACGAGCAGTACTTC
>NA|TRBJ2-2|TRBD2|TRBV11-2
CASSLRTRTGELFF
TGTGCCAGCAGCTTACGGACTAGGACCGGGGAGCTGTTTTTT
>few|TRBJ1-1|NA|TRBV7-9
CASSLPQNPNTEAFF
TGTGCCAGCAGCTTACCCCAAAACCCGAACACTGAAGCTTTCTTT
>few|TRBJ2-5|NA|TRBV7-2
CASSQIGTQETQYF
TGTGCCAGCAGCCAAATCGGGACCCAAGAGACCCAGTACTTC
>NA|TRBJ2-3|NA|TRBV19
CASSIPGLTQYF
TGTGCCAGTAGTATACCCGGGCTTACGCAGTATTTT
>NA|TRBJ2-7|TRBD2|TRBV5-1
CASSMWTSGRLYEQYF
TGCGCCAGCAGCATGTGGACTAGCGGGAGACTCTACGAGCAGTACTTC
>NA|TRBJ1-1|NA|TRBV4-2
CASSQAIGRINTEAFF
TGTGCCAGCAGCCAAGCCATTGGACGGATTAACACTGAAGCTTTCTTT
>NA|TRBJ2-7|NA|TRBV2
CASTDDSYEQYF
TGTGCCAGCACCGATGATTCCTACGAGCAGTACTTC
>few|TRBJ2-5|NA|TRBV25-1
CASSESAPRTQYF
TGTGCCAGCAGTGAATCCGCACCCCGGACCCAGTACTTC
>few|TRBJ1-3|NA|TRBV7-9
CASQRSGNTIYF
TGTGCCAGCCAACGTTCTGGAAACACCATATATTTT
>NA|TRBJ2-2|NA|TRBV6-1
CASSEARGGGELFF
TGTGCCAGCAGTGAAGCGAGAGGGGGAGGGGAGCTGTTTTTT
>NA|TRBJ2-4|NA|TRBV5-6
CASSLMGIQYF
TGTGCCAGCAGCCTCATGGGCATTCAGTACTTC
>few|TRBJ1-2|NA|TRBV7-2
CASSRQDSIYYGYTF
TGTGCCAGCAGCCGGCAGGACAGCATCTACTATGGCTACACCTTC
>few|TRBJ1-4|TRBD1|TRBV7-2
CASSRQGAFEKLFF
TGTGCCAGCAGTCGACAGGGGGCGTTTGAAAAACTGTTTTTT
>few|TRBJ1-1|TRBD1|TRBV19
CASSIQRQGMRNTEAFF
TGTGCCAGTAGTATTCAGAGACAGGGGATGAGGAACACTGAAGCTTTCTTT
>NA|TRBJ2-5|NA|TRBV6-5
CASSNPQRTQYF
TGTGCCAGCAGTAACCCCCAGCGGACCCAGTACTTC
>NA|TRBJ1-4|NA|TRBV7-8
CASSLRPPGAELFF
TGTGCCAGCAGCTTACGGCCGCCGGGGGCGGAACTGTTTTTT
>few|TRBJ2-7|TRBD1|TRBV6-4
CASPWGTGVIYEQYF
TGTGCCAGCCCCTGGGGGACAGGGGTGATCTACGAGCAGTACTTC
>NA|TRBJ2-4|NA|TRBV9
CASSVAPSGNIQYF
TGTGCCAGCAGCGTAGCCCCGTCCGGAAACATTCAGTACTTC
>few|TRBJ1-5|TRBD1|TRBV30
CAWSEGTVNQPQHF
TGTGCCTGGAGCGAAGGGACAGTTAATCAGCCCCAGCATTTT
>few|TRBJ2-2|NA|TRBV5-4
CASSLPTGTNTGELFF
TGTGCCAGCAGTTTACCGACAGGGACTAACACCGGGGAGCTGTTTTTT
>few|TRBJ2-6|NA|TRBV15
CATSRDRGSSGANVLTF
TGTGCCACCAGCAGAGACCGGGGCTCCTCTGGGGCCAACGTCCTGACTTTC